One T cell receptor (beta chain) is described in this entry. What it binds is unknown. A read error may explain this, as a much larger clone is one base away. These data belong to a study of blood T cells in healthy people across ages. Study-wide points: The long-lived group displayed more naive CD4+ cells, plus higher diversity, than the aged donors did. A roughly linear age-dependent decrease characterized TCR beta diversity per million T cells.

After removal of 8 bases from V and 4 bases from J, the junction contained 16 bases not matched to a gene. Germline CDR1 DFQATT, CDR2 SNEGSKA (reference sequence). The CDR3 covers 17 residues. The second PCR ran roughly 6 to 11 cycles with a sample-barcoded 5' primer and J-beta primers. From the 5' RACE reads, TCRdb called clonotypes with MiXCR, one entry per CDR3 protein. The sample holds 1.5 million to 2 million distinct CDR3 sequences, 28% seen once. Isolated PBMCs totaled at least 7 million in each sample. Material: blood. This receptor was taken from a woman between 25 and 40 years old in good health. The J gene is TRBJ2-7, the V gene TRBV20-1, with 14 positions matching TRBD2. The CDR3 spells CSSAGTSGSTRPYEQYF. The DNA for the CDR3 is TGCAGTTCTGCTGGGACTAGCGGGAGTACTAGGCCTTACGAGCAGTACTTC.